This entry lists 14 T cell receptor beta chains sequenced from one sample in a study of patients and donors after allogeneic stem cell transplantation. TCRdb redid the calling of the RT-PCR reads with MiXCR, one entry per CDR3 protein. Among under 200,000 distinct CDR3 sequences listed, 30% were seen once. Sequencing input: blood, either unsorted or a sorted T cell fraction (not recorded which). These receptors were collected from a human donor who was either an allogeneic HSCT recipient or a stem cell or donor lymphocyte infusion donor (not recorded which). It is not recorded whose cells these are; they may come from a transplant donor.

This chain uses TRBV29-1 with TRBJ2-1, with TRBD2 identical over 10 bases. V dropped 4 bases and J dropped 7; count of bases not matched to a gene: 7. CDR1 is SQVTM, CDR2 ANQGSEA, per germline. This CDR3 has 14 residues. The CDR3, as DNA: TGCAGCGTTGCCCGACTAGCGGGCTCTAATGAGCAGTTCTTC. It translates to CSVARLAGSNEQFF.

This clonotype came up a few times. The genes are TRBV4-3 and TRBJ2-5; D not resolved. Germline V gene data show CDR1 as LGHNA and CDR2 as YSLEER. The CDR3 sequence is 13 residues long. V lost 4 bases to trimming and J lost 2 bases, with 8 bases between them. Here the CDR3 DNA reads TGCGCCAGCAGCCTGACTCATCAAGAGACCCAGTACTTC. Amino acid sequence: CASSLTHQETQYF.

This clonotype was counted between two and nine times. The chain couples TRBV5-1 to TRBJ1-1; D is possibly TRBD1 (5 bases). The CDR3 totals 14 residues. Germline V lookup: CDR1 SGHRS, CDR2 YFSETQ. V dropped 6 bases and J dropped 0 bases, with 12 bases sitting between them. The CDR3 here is CASNLQGLNTEAFF. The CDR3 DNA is TGCGCCAGCAACCTTCAGGGCCTGAACACTGAAGCTTTCTTT.

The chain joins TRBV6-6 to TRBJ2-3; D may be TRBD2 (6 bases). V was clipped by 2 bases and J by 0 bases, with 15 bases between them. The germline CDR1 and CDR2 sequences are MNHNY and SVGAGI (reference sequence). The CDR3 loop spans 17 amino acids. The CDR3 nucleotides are TGTGCCAGCAGTTACCCGCGTGGGGAGGCTAGCACAGATACGCAGTATTTT. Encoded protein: CASSYPRGEASTDTQYF.

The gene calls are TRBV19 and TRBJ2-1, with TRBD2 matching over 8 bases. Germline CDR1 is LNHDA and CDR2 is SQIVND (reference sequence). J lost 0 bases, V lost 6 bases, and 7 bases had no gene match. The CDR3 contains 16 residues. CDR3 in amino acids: CASSHGRASSYNEQFF. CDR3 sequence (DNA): TGTGCCAGTAGCCACGGGAGGGCGAGCTCCTACAATGAGCAGTTCTTC.

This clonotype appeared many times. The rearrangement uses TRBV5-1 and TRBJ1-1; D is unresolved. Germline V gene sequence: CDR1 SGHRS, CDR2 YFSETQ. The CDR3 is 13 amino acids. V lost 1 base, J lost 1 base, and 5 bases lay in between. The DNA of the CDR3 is TGCGCCAGCAGCTTGCGTTGGAACACTGAAGCTTTCTTT. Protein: CASSLRWNTEAFF. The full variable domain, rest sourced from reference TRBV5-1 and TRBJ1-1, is KAGVTQTPRYLIKTRGQQVTLSCSPISGHRSVSWYQQTPGQGLQFLFEYFSETQRNKGNFPGRFSGRQFSNSRSEMNVSTLELGDSALYLCASSLRWNTEAFFGQGTRLTVV.

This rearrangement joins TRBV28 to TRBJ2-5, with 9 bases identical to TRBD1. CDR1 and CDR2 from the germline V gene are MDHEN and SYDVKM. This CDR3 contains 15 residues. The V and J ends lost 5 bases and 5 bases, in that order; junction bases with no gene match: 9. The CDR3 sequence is CASSPRQGVRETQYF. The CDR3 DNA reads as TGTGCCAGCAGTCCGCGACAGGGGGTCAGGGAGACCCAGTACTTC. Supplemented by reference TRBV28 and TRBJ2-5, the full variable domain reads DVKVTQSSRYLVKRTGEKVFLECVQDMDHENMFWYRQDPGLGLRLIYFSYDVKMKEKGDIPEGYSVSREKKERFSLILESASTNQTSMYLCASSPRQGVRETQYFGPGTRLLVL.

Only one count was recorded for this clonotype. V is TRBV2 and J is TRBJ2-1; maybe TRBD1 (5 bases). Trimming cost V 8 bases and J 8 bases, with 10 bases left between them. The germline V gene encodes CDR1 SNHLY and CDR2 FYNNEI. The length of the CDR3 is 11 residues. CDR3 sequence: CASAGSYEQFF. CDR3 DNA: TGTGCCAGCGCAGGGTCCTATGAGCAGTTCTTC.

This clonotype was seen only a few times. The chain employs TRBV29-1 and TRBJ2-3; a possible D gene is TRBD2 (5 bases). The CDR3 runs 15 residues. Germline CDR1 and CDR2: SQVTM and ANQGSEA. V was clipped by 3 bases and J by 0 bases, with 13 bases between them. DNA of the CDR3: TGCAGCGTTGACCCCTGGACTCGTAGCACAGATACGCAGTATTTT. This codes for CSVDPWTRSTDTQYF.

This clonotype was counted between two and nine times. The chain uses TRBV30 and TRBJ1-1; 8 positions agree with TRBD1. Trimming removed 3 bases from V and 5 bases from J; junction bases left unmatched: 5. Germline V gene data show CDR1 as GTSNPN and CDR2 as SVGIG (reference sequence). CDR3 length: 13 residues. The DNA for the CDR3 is TGTGCCTGGAGGGTACAGGGGGGGACTGAAGCTTTCTTT. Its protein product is CAWRVQGGTEAFF.

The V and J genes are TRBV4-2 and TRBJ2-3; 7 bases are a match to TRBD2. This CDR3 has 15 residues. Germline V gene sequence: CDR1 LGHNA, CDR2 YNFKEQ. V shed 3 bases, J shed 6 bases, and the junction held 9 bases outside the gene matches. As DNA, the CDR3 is TGTGCCAGCAGCCAGGAACCTAGCGGCATGGATACGCAGTATTTT. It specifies CASSQEPSGMDTQYF.

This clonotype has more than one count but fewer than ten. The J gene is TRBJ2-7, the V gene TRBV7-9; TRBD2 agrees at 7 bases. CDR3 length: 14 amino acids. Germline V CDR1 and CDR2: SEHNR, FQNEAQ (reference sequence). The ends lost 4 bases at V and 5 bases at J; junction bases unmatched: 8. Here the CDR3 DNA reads TGTGCCAGCAGCTACAGCGGGACCGGGAACGAGCAGTACTTC. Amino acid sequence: CASSYSGTGNEQYF.

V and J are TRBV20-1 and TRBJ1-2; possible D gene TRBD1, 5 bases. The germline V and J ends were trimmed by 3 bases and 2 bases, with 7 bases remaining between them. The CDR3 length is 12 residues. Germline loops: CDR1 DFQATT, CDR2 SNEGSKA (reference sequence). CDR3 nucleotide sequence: TGCAGTGCTAGTTCAGGGAACTATGGCTACACCTTC. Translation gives CSASSGNYGYTF.

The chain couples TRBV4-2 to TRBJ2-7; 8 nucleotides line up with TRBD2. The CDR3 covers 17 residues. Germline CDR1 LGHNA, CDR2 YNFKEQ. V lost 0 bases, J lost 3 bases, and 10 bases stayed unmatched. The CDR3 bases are TGTGCCAGCAGCCAAGAATTACCTAGCGGGTTAGACTACGAGCAGTACTTC. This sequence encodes CASSQELPSGLDYEQYF.